Below are 7 T cell receptor beta chains sequenced from a single sample in a study of OX40 agonist ivuxolimab in advanced cancers. Profiling relied on immunoSEQ multiplex PCR, and the TCRdb table lists in-frame clones only, not all of them. The data show about 64,000 clones, with roughly 81% seen just once and about 3% held by the top ten. The material sequenced was CD4+ or CD8+ T cells sorted from blood, taken in a trial of the OX40 agonist ivuxolimab. Receptors originate from an adult with an advanced solid tumor such as melanoma, head and neck, liver or kidney cancer.

This clone has only a few counts. The chain couples TRBV19 to TRBJ2-3; D gene unclear. The length of the CDR3 is 12 residues. Deletions cut 6 bases from V and 3 bases from J, with 7 bases between. The V gene's germline CDR1 is LNHDA and CDR2 SQIVND (reference sequence). CDR3 sequence: CASSPSTDTQYF. As DNA, the CDR3 is TGTGCCAGTAGCCCCTCGACAGATACGCAGTATTTT.

The count of this clone is one. This sequence joins TRBV5-1 and TRBJ1-1; D gene ambiguous. Trimming left V 1 base short and J 0 bases short, with 7 bases between. CDR3 length equals 14 residues. CDR1 and CDR2 (germline): SGHRS, YFSETQ. The CDR3 spells CASSLSLMNTEAFF. CDR3 sequence (DNA): TGCGCCAGCAGCTTGTCCCTAATGAACACTGAAGCTTTCTTT. Based on the CDR3 plus reference TRBV5-1 and TRBJ1-1, the full variable domain is KAGVTQTPRYLIKTRGQQVTLSCSPISGHRSVSWYQQTPGQGLQFLFEYFSETQRNKGNFPGRFSGRQFSNSRSEMNVSTLELGDSALYLCASSLSLMNTEAFFGQGTRLTVV.

This clone was picked up one time. The chain carries TRBV2 and TRBJ1-2, with 7 positions matching TRBD1. This CDR3 comprises 15 residues. Losses at the gene ends were 6 bases for V and 4 bases for J; bases not matched to a gene: 11. Germline V gene data show CDR1 as SNHLY and CDR2 as FYNNEI. This CDR3 reads CASRTQGGVGYGYTF. In DNA form, the CDR3 reads TGTGCCAGCAGGACTCAGGGGGGAGTTGGCTATGGCTACACCTTC.

This clone was counted a few times. The V gene is TRBV9, the J gene TRBJ1-1, with unresolved D. The V gene lost 0 bases and the J gene lost 1 base, with 10 bases spanning the gap. The germline V gene has CDR1 SGDLS and CDR2 YYNGEE. The CDR3 has 15 residues. The CDR3 DNA reads as TGTGCCAGCAGCGTAGGGGAGACCCAGAACACTGAAGCTTTCTTT. This sequence encodes CASSVGETQNTEAFF. Full variable domain (missing parts from reference TRBV9 and TRBJ1-1): DSGVTQTPKHLITATGQRVTLRCSPRSGDLSVYWYQQSLDQGLQFLIQYYNGEERAKGNILERFSAQQFPDLHSELNLSSLELGDSALYFCASSVGETQNTEAFFGQGTRLTVV.

The V and J genes are TRBV30 and TRBJ2-3, with D perhaps matching TRBD2 (6 bases). The CDR3 has 14 residues. Germline values: CDR1 GTSNPN, CDR2 SVGIG (reference sequence). Between the trimmed V and J ends, which lost 3 bases and 0 bases, there was a span of 10 bases. CDR3 sequence: CAWSRLESTDTQYF. The CDR3 DNA reads TGTGCCTGGAGCCGACTAGAAAGCACAGATACGCAGTATTTT.

The rearrangement links TRBV7-2 to TRBJ1-5; TRBD1 matches at 7 bases. CDR1 and CDR2 (germline): SGHTA, FQGNSA. The CDR3 length is 17 residues. V was pared by 5 bases and J by 0 bases, with 10 bases of the junction left unmatched. The CDR3 DNA sequence: TGTGCCAGCAGCCCCCGTGGAGGGGGCTTTAGCAATCAGCCCCAGCATTTT. Translation gives CASSPRGGGFSNQPQHF.

The rearrangement uses TRBV7-2 and TRBJ2-5; D gene uncertain. The end of the DNA fits TRBJ2-7 better, so the J call may be wrong. The CDR3 totals 15 residues. Germline V lookup: CDR1 SGHTA, CDR2 FQGNSA. CDR3 coding DNA: TGTGCCAGCAGCTTGGCCGGGCCCTCCCCAAACGAGCAGTACTTC. Amino acids: CASSLAGPSPNEQYF.